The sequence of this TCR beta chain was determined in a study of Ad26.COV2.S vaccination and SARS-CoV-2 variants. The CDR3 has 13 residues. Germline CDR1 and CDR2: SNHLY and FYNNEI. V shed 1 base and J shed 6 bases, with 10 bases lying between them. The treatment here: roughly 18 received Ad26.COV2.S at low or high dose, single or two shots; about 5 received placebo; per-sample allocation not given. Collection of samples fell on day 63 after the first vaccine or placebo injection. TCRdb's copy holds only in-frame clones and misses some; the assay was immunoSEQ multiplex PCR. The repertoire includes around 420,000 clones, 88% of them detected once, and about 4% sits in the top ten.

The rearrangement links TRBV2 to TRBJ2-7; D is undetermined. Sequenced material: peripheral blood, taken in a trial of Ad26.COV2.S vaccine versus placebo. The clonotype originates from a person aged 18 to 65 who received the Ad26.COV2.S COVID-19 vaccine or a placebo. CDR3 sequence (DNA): TGTGCCAGCAGTGAAGATGTAAAGGGCGAGCAGTACTTC. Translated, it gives CASSEDVKGEQYF.